Each of the 8 T cell receptor beta chains below was sequenced from the same sample in a study of T cells after yellow fever vaccination. Using its own MiXCR run on the 5' RACE reads, TCRdb lists one record per CDR3 protein. The sample lists around 340,000 distinct CDR3 sequences; approximately 12% were seen once. Sequenced material: CD4+ T cells sorted from PBMCs, taken 15 days after the yellow fever booster vaccination. The receptors come from a man younger than 35 who received the YFV17D yellow fever vaccine.

This sequence joins TRBV20-1 and TRBJ1-1; tentatively, D is TRBD1 (5 bases). V lost 6 bases to trimming and J lost 4 bases, with 24 bases between them. Germline CDR1 is DFQATT and CDR2 is SNEGSKA (reference sequence). This CDR3 has 16 amino acids. Here the CDR3 DNA reads TGCAGTGCGATAAATCTCGTCGGGGGTCCAGGCACTGAAGCTTTCTTT. Its translation: CSAINLVGGPGTEAFF.

The table lists this clonotype with a few counts. V is TRBV7-2 and J is TRBJ2-7; maybe TRBD1 (6 bases). The CDR3 is 14 residues long. Trimming shortened V by 1 base and J by 2 bases, and 9 bases separated the two germline ends. CDR1 is SGHTA, CDR2 FQGNSA, per germline. CDR3 loop: CASSLEPGAYEQYF. CDR3 in DNA: TGTGCCAGCAGCTTAGAGCCAGGGGCCTACGAGCAGTACTTC. Supplemented by reference TRBV7-2 and TRBJ2-7, the full variable domain reads GAGVSQSPSNKVTEKGKDVELRCDPISGHTALYWYRQSLGQGLEFLIYFQGNSAPDKSGLPSDRFSAERTGGSVSTLTIQRTQQEDSAVYLCASSLEPGAYEQYFGPGTRLTVT.

The chain has TRBV4-1 and TRBJ2-7; D unclear. Trimming left V 2 bases short and J 4 bases short, with 15 bases between. Germline assignment: CDR1 MGHRA and CDR2 YSYEKL. The CDR3 has 15 residues. The CDR3, as DNA: TGCGCCAGCAGCCAAAAAGAAGGCCGATCTTACGAGCAGTACGTC. It codes for CASSQKEGRSYEQYV.

This chain links TRBV5-6 with TRBJ1-2; 12 bases match TRBD1. The length of the CDR3 is 17 residues. Germline V lookup: CDR1 SGHDT, CDR2 YYEEEE. Germline trimming cut 4 bases from V and 4 bases from J; bases unmatched to any gene: 11. The CDR3 spells CASSRDRGLLRSYGYTF. Written as DNA, the CDR3 is TGTGCCAGCAGCCGGGACAGGGGGCTCCTGCGGAGCTATGGCTACACCTTC.

This clonotype was counted a few times. The rearrangement joins TRBV7-6 to TRBJ1-1; D gene unclear. CDR3 length: 14 residues. The germline CDR1 and CDR2 sequences are SGHVS and FNYEAQ. V lost 4 bases to trimming and J lost 0 bases, with 9 bases between them. CDR3 nucleotide sequence: TGTGCCAGCAGCTCCCCGGGTGTGAACACTGAAGCTTTCTTT. Translation: CASSSPGVNTEAFF. The full variable domain, with the rest looked up from reference TRBV7-6 and TRBJ1-1, is GAGVSQSPRYKVTKRGQDVALRCDPISGHVSLYWYRQALGQGPEFLTYFNYEAQQDKSGLPNDRFSAERPEGSISTLTIQRTEQRDSAMYRCASSSPGVNTEAFFGQGTRLTVV.

The V call is TRBV6-2 or TRBV6-3, the J call TRBJ2-7; no clear D. V lost 10 bases and J 0 bases, leaving 16 bases between the germline ends. This CDR3 spans 14 amino acids. Germline V gene data show CDR1 as MNHEY and CDR2 as SVGEGT. CDR3 in DNA: TGTGCCACCACTCCGGGCGGTAGCTCCTACGAGCAGTACGTC. Its protein product is CATTPGGSSYEQYV.

The rearrangement uses TRBV6-2 or TRBV6-3 and TRBJ2-1; D unclear. CDR3 length: 12 amino acids. The V end was cut by 4 bases, the J end by 6 bases, with 7 bases between. Germline CDR1 reads MNHEY; CDR2 reads SVGEGT. In DNA, the CDR3 is TGTGCCAGCAGTTCATGGTTCAATGAGCAGTTCTTC. Translating it yields CASSSWFNEQFF.

This clonotype was picked up one time. V is TRBV4-3 and J is TRBJ1-4; 8 bases are shared with TRBD1. The CDR3 runs to 16 residues. The germline gives CDR1 LGHNA, CDR2 YSLEER. With 2 bases clipped from V and 6 bases from J, the junction kept 8 bases outside the gene matches. CDR3 sequence (DNA): TGCGCCAGCAGCCAAAGAGGACAGGGATTGGATGAAAAACTGTTTTTT. Translating it yields CASSQRGQGLDEKLFF.